The 22 T cell receptor beta chains listed next were all sequenced from one sample in a study of T cell clones after liver transplantation. This table comes from immunoSEQ multiplex PCR, and its TCRdb copy is limited to in-frame clones, with some not included. The sample includes under 90,000 clones, 80% of them seen just once. The sample in question was CD4+ T cells from blood, obtained before liver transplant. The receptor source for this set is a human donor who received a liver transplant.

The chain joins TRBV7-8 to TRBJ2-7; 11 bases map to TRBD1. The J segment lost 1 base and the V segment lost 5 bases, leaving 13 bases of the junction unmatched. CDR3 length equals 18 residues. CDR1 is SGHVS, CDR2 FQNEAQ, per germline. The CDR3, as DNA: TGTGCCAGCAGCGCTCGGACAGGGGGCGCATCGGCATCCTACGAGCAGTACTTC. Amino acids: CASSARTGGASASYEQYF. The entire variable domain, with the rest obtained from reference TRBV7-8 and TRBJ2-7, is as follows: GAGVSQSPRYKVAKRGQDVALRCDPISGHVSLFWYQQALGQGPEFLTYFQNEAQLDKSGLPSDRFFAERPEGSVSTLKIQRTQQEDSAVYLCASSARTGGASASYEQYFGPGTRLTVT.

The chain is built from TRBV2 and TRBJ2-1; the match to TRBD2 covers 14 bases. The ends lost 8 bases at V and 8 bases at J; junction bases unmatched: 8. This CDR3 has 15 residues. The germline V gene encodes CDR1 SNHLY and CDR2 FYNNEI. CDR3 protein: CASLGLAGVMYEQFF. The DNA of the CDR3 is TGTGCCAGCTTGGGACTAGCGGGAGTTATGTATGAGCAGTTCTTC.

The chain employs TRBV5-4 and TRBJ2-1; D might be TRBD1 or TRBD2, each matching 6 bases. The CDR3 loop spans 15 amino acids. Looked up from germline, CDR1 is SGHNT and CDR2 is YYREEE (reference sequence). V shed 4 bases and J shed 0 bases, with 11 bases lying between them. Here the CDR3 reads CASSPRGVSYNEQFF. The CDR3 DNA is TGTGCCAGCAGCCCTAGGGGGGTCTCCTACAATGAGCAGTTCTTC.

The sample holds one count of this clone. The chain employs TRBV18 and TRBJ2-1, with 12 bases aligning to TRBD2. CDR1 and CDR2 (germline): KGHSH, LQKENI. This CDR3 is 16 amino acids long. Trimming removed 3 bases from V and 7 bases from J; junction bases left unmatched: 7. CDR3 DNA sequence: TGTGCCAGCTCACCTCGGACTAGCGGGATACGAAATGAGCAGTTCTTC. This encodes CASSPRTSGIRNEQFF.

The chain links TRBV5-5 to TRBJ1-1; a possible D gene is TRBD1 (5 bases). This CDR3 has 15 amino acids. Germline V lookup: CDR1 SGHKS, CDR2 YYEKEE (reference sequence). V was clipped by 0 bases and J by 5 bases, with 14 bases between them. CDR3 sequence: CASSLGDAVRTEAFF. The CDR3 DNA is TGTGCCAGCAGCTTGGGGGACGCGGTTCGGACTGAAGCTTTCTTT.

The chain combines TRBV13 with TRBJ2-5; 8 bases agree with TRBD1. Per germline, CDR1 PRHDT and CDR2 FYEKMQ (reference sequence). Germline trimming cut 5 bases from V and 2 bases from J; bases unmatched to any gene: 7. CDR3 length: 15 residues. The CDR3 loop reads CASSLRTGRQETQYF. In DNA, the CDR3 is TGTGCCAGCAGCCTCCGGACAGGGCGGCAAGAGACCCAGTACTTC.

V is TRBV5-8 and J is TRBJ1-4, with D hard to call. Germline CDR1 and CDR2: SGHTS and YDEGEE. This CDR3 has 15 residues. Trimming cost V 4 bases and J 4 bases, with 14 bases left between them. CDR3 nucleotides: TGTGCCAGCAGCCGGATCCGGGTTTTTAATGAAAAACTGTTTTTT. It is translated as CASSRIRVFNEKLFF.

Only a few counts were recorded for this clone. The chain carries TRBV9 and TRBJ2-2; D may be TRBD1 (6 bases). V was shortened by 0 bases and J by 6 bases, with 12 bases between the two germline ends. CDR1 and CDR2 (germline): SGDLS, YYNGEE. The CDR3 runs 15 residues. The CDR3 coding sequence is TGTGCCAGCAGCGTAGCTGGGACATCGGCCGGGGAGCTGTTTTTT. Translation: CASSVAGTSAGELFF. The full variable domain, in which reference TRBV9 and TRBJ2-2 provide the parts outside the CDR3, is DSGVTQTPKHLITATGQRVTLRCSPRSGDLSVYWYQQSLDQGLQFLIQYYNGEERAKGNILERFSAQQFPDLHSELNLSSLELGDSALYFCASSVAGTSAGELFFGEGSRLTVL.

This rearrangement joins TRBV7-5 to TRBJ2-1; the D call of TRBD1 is as the table states it, not checked on the DNA. TRBV7-5 is a pseudogene. This CDR3 region has 15 residues. The chain's CDR3 is CVRSWAYIVYNEQFF. CDR3 bases: TGTGTCAGGAGCTGGGCCTATATCGTATACAATGAGCAGTTCTTC.

This rearrangement joins TRBV7-2 to TRBJ2-7, with 9 bases identical to TRBD1. Germline V gene sequence: CDR1 SGHTA, CDR2 FQGNSA. The CDR3 covers 13 residues. V trimming: 4 bases; J trimming: 4 bases; junction bases outside the gene matches: 2. The CDR3 loop is CASSSDRGYEQYF. The CDR3 DNA reads as TGTGCCAGCAGCTCCGACAGGGGGTACGAGCAGTACTTC.

This clone occurred once. The chain is built from TRBV5-6 and TRBJ2-7; 7 bases are shared with TRBD2. With V trimmed by 4 bases and J by 6 bases, 7 bases remained unmatched. CDR1 and CDR2 (germline): SGHDT, YYEEEE. The CDR3 sequence is 13 residues long. The DNA for the CDR3 is TGTGCCAGCAGCCTTGTGGGGGGGGGCGAGCAGTACTTC. This translates into CASSLVGGGEQYF.

The chain recombines TRBV5-1 with TRBJ1-4, with 10 bases that match TRBD1. Germline trimming cut 0 bases from V and 12 bases from J; bases unmatched to any gene: 5. This CDR3 has 14 residues. Per the germline V gene, CDR1 is SGHRS and CDR2 is YFSETQ. CDR3 DNA: TGCGCCAGCAGCTTGGAGAGACAGGGGGCAGAACTGTTTTTT. As protein: CASSLERQGAELFF.

This sequence joins TRBV5-1 and TRBJ2-3, with D perhaps assigned TRBD1 or TRBD2 (5 bases each). Germline CDR1 reads SGHRS; CDR2 reads YFSETQ. Trimming took 5 bases from V and 4 from J, leaving 14 bases between them. The CDR3 extends over 14 amino acids. CDR3 sequence reads: CASSPGPLADTQYF. The DNA of the CDR3 is TGCGCCAGCAGTCCGGGACCCCTCGCAGATACGCAGTATTTT.

The V gene is TRBV28, the J gene TRBJ1-3, with D possibly TRBD1 on 6 matching bases. Germline lookup yields CDR1 MDHEN and CDR2 SYDVKM. This CDR3 is 14 amino acids long. Trimming removed 5 bases at V and 0 bases at J, with 8 bases between. The CDR3 protein is CASSIGGSGNTIYF. The CDR3 bases are TGTGCCAGCAGTATAGGGGGCTCTGGAAACACCATATATTTT.

The chain has TRBV5-1 and TRBJ2-7; no clear D. The V gene's germline CDR1 is SGHRS and CDR2 YFSETQ. With 0 bases removed from V and 2 bases from J, the gap between germline ends came to 9 bases. The CDR3 sequence is 14 residues long. The CDR3, as DNA: TGCGCCAGCAGCTTGGCTCCCGGAACCTACGAGCAGTACTTC. Translation: CASSLAPGTYEQYF.

This clone came up a few times. The chain is built from TRBV25-1 and TRBJ2-2; D may be TRBD1 or TRBD2 (5 bases each). Germline V gene sequence: CDR1 MGHDK, CDR2 SYGVNS. This CDR3 region has 15 residues. The V gene lost 10 bases and the J gene lost 4 bases, with 19 bases spanning the gap. The CDR3 protein is CATDGNRPSTGELFF. The CDR3, as DNA: TGTGCCACGGACGGGAACAGGCCAAGCACCGGGGAGCTGTTTTTT.

The chain is built from TRBV5-3 and TRBJ2-1; TRBD2 is a possible D gene (6 bases). TRBV5-3 is known as an ORF, though its function is uncertain. CDR3 length: 17 residues. The ends were cut back, 1 base at V and 7 bases at J, with 21 bases in the middle. CDR3 in DNA: TGTGCCAGAAGCTTGAAGATTCAAAGGAGGGTGGGGAATGAGCAGTTCTTC. It codes for CARSLKIQRRVGNEQFF.

The chain joins TRBV11-2 to TRBJ2-5; 9 nucleotides agree with TRBD2. V gave up 6 bases and J gave up 4 bases; unmatched junction bases: 9. This CDR3 has 15 amino acids. Per the germline V gene, CDR1 is SGHAT and CDR2 is FQNNGV. DNA for the CDR3: TGTGCCAGCAGTCGGAGAAGCGGGAGGACAGAGACCCAGTACTTC. Translation: CASSRRSGRTETQYF. Variable domain in full (rest from reference TRBV11-2 and TRBJ2-5): EAGVAQSPRYKIIEKRQSVAFWCNPISGHATLYWYQQILGQGPKLLIQFQNNGVVDDSQLPKDRFSAERLKGVDSTLKIQPAKLEDSAVYLCASSRRSGRTETQYFGPGTRLLVL.

The gene calls are TRBV7-9 and TRBJ2-1, with TRBD2 as a possible D gene (5 bases). The CDR3 runs to 17 residues. The germline V gene has CDR1 SEHNR and CDR2 FQNEAQ (reference sequence). V was pared by 5 bases and J by 0 bases, with 17 bases between. CDR3 coding DNA: TGTGCCAGCAGCGGAACTCTAGCACAGAGCTCCTACAATGAGCAGTTCTTC. The encoded protein is CASSGTLAQSSYNEQFF.

This chain uses TRBV11-3 with TRBJ2-3, with D tentatively TRBD2 (6 bases). Germline CDR1 SGHNT, CDR2 YENEEA. The V end lost 5 bases, the J end lost 4 bases, and 22 bases lay between the germline ends. This CDR3 has 17 residues. The CDR3 spells CASSPGIAAGPSDTQYF. CDR3 coding DNA: TGTGCCAGCAGCCCCGGTATCGCCGCGGGACCCTCAGATACGCAGTATTTT.

This sequence joins TRBV7-3 and TRBJ2-5; possibly TRBD2 for D (7 bases). Germline V gives CDR1 SGHTA, CDR2 FQGTGA. The CDR3 contains 15 residues. The V and J ends lost 3 bases and 4 bases respectively, with 15 bases between them. CDR3 DNA sequence: TGTGCCAGCAGCTTCTCCGGGGGAGGGGGAGAGACCCAGTACTTC. Its protein is CASSFSGGGGETQYF.

The chain joins TRBV28 to TRBJ1-4; D ambiguous. This CDR3 has 14 amino acids. V shed 6 bases and J shed 0 bases, with 8 bases lying between them. CDR1 and CDR2 from the germline V gene are MDHEN and SYDVKM. This CDR3 reads CASSSIATNEKLFF. As DNA, the CDR3 is TGTGCCAGCAGCTCGATTGCAACTAATGAAAAACTGTTTTTT.